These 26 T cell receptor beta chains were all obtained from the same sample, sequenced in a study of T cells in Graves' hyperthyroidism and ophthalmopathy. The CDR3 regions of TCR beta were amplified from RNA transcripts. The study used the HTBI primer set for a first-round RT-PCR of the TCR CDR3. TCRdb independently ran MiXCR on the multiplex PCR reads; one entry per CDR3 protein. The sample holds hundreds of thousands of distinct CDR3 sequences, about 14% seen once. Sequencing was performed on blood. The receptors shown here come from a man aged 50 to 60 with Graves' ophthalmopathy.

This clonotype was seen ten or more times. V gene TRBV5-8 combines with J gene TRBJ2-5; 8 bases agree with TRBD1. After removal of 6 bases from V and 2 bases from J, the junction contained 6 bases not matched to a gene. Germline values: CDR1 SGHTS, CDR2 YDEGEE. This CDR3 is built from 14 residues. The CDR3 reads CASIDRGNQETQYF. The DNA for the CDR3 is TGTGCCAGCATCGACAGGGGAAATCAAGAGACCCAGTACTTC.

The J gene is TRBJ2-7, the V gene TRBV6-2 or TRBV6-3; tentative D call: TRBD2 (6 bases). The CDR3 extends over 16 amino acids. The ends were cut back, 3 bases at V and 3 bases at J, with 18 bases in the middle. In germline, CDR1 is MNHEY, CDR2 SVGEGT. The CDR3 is CASSYVSTPEGYEQYF. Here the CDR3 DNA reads TGTGCCAGCAGTTATGTTAGTACCCCGGAGGGCTACGAGCAGTACTTC.

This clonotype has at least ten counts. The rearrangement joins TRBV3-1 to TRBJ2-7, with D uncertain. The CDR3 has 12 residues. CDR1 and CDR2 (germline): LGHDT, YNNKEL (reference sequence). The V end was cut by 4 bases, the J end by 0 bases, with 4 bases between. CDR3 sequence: CASSRSSYEQYF. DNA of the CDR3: TGTGCCAGCAGCCGGAGCTCCTACGAGCAGTACTTC.

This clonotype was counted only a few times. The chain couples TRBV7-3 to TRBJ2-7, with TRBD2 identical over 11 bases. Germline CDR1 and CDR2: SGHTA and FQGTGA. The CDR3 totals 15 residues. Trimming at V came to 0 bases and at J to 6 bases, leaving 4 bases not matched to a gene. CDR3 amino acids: CASSLTGLAGGEQYF. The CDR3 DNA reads TGTGCCAGCAGCTTAACGGGGCTAGCGGGAGGCGAGCAGTACTTC.

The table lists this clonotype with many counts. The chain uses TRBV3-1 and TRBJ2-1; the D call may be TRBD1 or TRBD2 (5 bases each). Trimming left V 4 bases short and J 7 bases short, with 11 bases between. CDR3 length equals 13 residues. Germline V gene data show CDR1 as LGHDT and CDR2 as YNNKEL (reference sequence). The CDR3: CASSLRDGNEQFF. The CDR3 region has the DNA TGTGCCAGCAGCCTCAGGGACGGGAATGAGCAGTTCTTC.

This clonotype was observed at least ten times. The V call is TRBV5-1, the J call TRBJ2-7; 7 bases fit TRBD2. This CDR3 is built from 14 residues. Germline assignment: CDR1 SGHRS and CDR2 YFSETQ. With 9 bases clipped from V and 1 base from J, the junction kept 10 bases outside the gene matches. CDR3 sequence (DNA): TGCGCCACCGCGAAAGCTAGCGGATCCTACGAGCAGTACTTC. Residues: CATAKASGSYEQYF.

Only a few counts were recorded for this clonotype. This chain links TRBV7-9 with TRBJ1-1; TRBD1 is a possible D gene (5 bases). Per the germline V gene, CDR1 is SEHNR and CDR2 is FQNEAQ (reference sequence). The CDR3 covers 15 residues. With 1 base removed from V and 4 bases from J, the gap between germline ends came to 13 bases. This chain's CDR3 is CASSLVTGVTTEAFF. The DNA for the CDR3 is TGTGCCAGCAGCTTAGTCACGGGGGTGACCACTGAAGCTTTCTTT.

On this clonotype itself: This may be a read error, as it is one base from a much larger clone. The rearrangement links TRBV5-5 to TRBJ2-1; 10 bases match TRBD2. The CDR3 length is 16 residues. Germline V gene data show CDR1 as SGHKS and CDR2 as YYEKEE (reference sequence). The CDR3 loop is CASSSRTSGSDNEQFF. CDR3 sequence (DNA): TGTGCCAGCAGCTCTCGGACTAGCGGCTCCGACAATGAGCAGTTCTTC.

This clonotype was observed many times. The CDR3 spells CASTIELNTEAFF. The CDR3 coding sequence is TGTGCCAGCACCATAGAGTTGAACACTGAAGCTTTCTTT. The V call is TRBV28, the J call TRBJ1-1; D gene unclear. Germline V gene lookup returns CDR1 MDHEN and CDR2 SYDVKM. Trimming took 7 bases from V and 0 from J, leaving 9 bases between them. This CDR3 contains 13 residues. Combining the CDR3 with reference TRBV28 and TRBJ1-1 gives the whole variable domain DVKVTQSSRYLVKRTGEKVFLECVQDMDHENMFWYRQDPGLGLRLIYFSYDVKMKEKGDIPEGYSVSREKKERFSLILESASTNQTSMYLCASTIELNTEAFFGQGTRLTVV.

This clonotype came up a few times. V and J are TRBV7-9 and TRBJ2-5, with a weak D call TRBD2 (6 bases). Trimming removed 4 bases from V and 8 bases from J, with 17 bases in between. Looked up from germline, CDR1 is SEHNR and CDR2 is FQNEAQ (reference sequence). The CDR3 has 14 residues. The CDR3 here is CASSSPLAQGTQYF. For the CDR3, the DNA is TGTGCCAGCAGCTCTCCGCTAGCGCAAGGCACCCAGTACTTC.

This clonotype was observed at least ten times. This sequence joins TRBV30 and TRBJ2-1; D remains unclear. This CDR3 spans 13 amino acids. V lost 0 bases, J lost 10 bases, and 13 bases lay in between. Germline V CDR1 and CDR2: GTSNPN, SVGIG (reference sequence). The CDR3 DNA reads TGTGCCTGGAGTGTACGCAGGCTACAGGAGCAGTTCTTC. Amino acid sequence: CAWSVRRLQEQFF.

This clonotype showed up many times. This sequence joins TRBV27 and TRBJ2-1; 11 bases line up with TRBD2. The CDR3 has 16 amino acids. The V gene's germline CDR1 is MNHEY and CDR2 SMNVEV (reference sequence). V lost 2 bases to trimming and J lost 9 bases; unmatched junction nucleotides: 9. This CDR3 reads CASSLRLAGGLGEQFF. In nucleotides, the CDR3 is TGTGCCAGCAGTTTACGTCTAGCGGGAGGACTAGGTGAGCAGTTCTTC.

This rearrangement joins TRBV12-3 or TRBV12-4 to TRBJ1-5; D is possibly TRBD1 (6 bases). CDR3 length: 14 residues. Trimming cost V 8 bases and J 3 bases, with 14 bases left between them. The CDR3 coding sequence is TGTGCCAGCCCTCTGGGGGCTCTCAATCAGCCCCAGCATTTT. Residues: CASPLGALNQPQHF.

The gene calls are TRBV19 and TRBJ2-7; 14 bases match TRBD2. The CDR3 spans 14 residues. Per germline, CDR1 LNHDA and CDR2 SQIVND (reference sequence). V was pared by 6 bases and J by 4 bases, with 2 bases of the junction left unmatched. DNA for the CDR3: TGTGCCAGTAGCGGGACTAGCGGGAGATACGAGCAGTACTTC. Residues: CASSGTSGRYEQYF. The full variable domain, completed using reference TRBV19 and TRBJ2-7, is DGGITQSPKYLFRKEGQNVTLSCEQNLNHDAMYWYRQDPGQGLRLIYYSQIVNDFQKGDIAEGYSVSREKKESFPLTVTSAQKNPTAFYLCASSGTSGRYEQYFGPGTRLTVT.

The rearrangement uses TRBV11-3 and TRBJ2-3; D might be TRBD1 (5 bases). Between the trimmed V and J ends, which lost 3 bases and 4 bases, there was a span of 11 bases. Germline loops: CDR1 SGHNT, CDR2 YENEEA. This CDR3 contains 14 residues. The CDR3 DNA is TGTGCCAGCAGCTTCCAATGGGGCCCAGATACGCAGTATTTT. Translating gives CASSFQWGPDTQYF.

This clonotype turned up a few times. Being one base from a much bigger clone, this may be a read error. In nucleotides, the CDR3 is TGTGCCAGGACTAGCGGAAGTTCTGGCACAGATACGCAGTATTTT. Translated, it gives CARTSGSSGTDTQYF. The gene calls are TRBV2 and TRBJ2-3; 9 bases match TRBD2. V dropped 9 bases and J dropped 1; count of bases not matched to a gene: 8. Germline V lookup: CDR1 SNHLY, CDR2 FYNNEI. The CDR3 extends over 15 amino acids.

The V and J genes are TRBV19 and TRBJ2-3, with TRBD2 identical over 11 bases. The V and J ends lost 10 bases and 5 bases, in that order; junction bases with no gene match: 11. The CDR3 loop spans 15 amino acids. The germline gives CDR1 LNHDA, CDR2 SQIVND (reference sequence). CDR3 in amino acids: CATWETSGMEDTQYF. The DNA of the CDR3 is TGTGCCACCTGGGAGACTAGCGGGATGGAAGATACGCAGTATTTT. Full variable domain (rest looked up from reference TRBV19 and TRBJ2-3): DGGITQSPKYLFRKEGQNVTLSCEQNLNHDAMYWYRQDPGQGLRLIYYSQIVNDFQKGDIAEGYSVSREKKESFPLTVTSAQKNPTAFYLCATWETSGMEDTQYFGPGTRLTVL.

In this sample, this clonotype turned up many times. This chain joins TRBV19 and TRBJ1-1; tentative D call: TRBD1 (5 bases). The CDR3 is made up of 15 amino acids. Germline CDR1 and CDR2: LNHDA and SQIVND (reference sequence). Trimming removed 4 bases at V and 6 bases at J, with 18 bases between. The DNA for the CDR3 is TGTGCCAGTAGTAACGGGGCCCCTTCGCGGGCTGAAGCTTTCTTT. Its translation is CASSNGAPSRAEAFF.

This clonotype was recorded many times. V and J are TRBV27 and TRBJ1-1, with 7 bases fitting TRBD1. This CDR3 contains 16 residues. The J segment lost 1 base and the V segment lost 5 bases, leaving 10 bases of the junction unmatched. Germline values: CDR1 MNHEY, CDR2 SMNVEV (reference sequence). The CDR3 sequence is CASSPRTGLGNTEAFF. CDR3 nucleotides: TGTGCCAGCAGTCCCCGGACAGGACTAGGGAACACTGAAGCTTTCTTT.

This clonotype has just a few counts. The DNA for the CDR3 is TGTGCCAGTGGGGACAGCCATAACTATGGCTACACCTTC. Residues: CASGDSHNYGYTF. The V call is TRBV2, the J call TRBJ1-2; 7 bases fit TRBD1. The germline gives CDR1 SNHLY, CDR2 FYNNEI. V was clipped by 9 bases and J by 1 base; unmatched bases: 5. This CDR3 has 13 amino acids.

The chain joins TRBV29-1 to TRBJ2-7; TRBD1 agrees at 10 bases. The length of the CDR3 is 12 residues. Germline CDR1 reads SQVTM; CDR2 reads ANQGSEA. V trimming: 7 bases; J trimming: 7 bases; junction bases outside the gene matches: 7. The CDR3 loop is CSAGDRGWEQYF. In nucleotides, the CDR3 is TGCAGCGCTGGGGACAGGGGTTGGGAGCAGTACTTC.

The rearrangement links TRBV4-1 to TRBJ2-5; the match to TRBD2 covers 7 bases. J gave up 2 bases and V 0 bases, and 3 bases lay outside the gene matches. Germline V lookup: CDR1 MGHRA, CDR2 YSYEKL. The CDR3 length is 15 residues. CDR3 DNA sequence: TGCGCCAGCAGCCAAGATATGCGGGAGCAAGAGACCCAGTACTTC. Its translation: CASSQDMREQETQYF.

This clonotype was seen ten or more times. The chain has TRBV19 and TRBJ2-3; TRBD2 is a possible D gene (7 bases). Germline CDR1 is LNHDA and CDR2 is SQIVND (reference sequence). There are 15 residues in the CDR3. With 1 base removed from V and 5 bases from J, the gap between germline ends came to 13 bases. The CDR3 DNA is TGTGCCAGTAGTATAGTCGCAGCGGGACAAGATACGCAGTATTTT. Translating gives CASSIVAAGQDTQYF.

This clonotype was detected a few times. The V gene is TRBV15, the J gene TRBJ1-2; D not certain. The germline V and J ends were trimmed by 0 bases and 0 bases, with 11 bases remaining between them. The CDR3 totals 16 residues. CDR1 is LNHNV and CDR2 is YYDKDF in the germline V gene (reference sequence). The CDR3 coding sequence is TGTGCCACCAGCAGAGACTCCGGACGCTCTAACTATGGCTACACCTTC. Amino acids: CATSRDSGRSNYGYTF.

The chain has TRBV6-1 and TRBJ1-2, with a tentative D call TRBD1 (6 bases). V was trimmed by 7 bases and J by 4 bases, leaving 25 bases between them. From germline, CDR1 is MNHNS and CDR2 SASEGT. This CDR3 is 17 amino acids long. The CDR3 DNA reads TGTGCCAGCACCACGGTCAGGGGCAGCTCGTGGCGCTATGGCTACACCTTC. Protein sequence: CASTTVRGSSWRYGYTF.

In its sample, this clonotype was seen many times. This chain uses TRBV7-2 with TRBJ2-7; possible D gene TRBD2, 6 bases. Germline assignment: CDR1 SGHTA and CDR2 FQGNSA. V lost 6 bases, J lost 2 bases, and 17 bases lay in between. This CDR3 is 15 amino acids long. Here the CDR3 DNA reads TGTGCCAGCAGGAAATCCTGGCGGGGCCCCTACGAGCAGTACTTC. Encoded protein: CASRKSWRGPYEQYF.